The T cell receptor beta chain under discussion was sequenced for a study of T cells in localized non-small cell lung cancer. Study results and caveats: Adjacent lung was found to contain a median roughly 58 of the top 100 tumor clones. Peak T cell clonality was found in uninvolved adjacent lung, exceeding tumor.

With regard to this clone: Its antigen is still unknown.

V was trimmed by 1 base and J by 4 bases, leaving 12 bases between them. Looked up from germline, CDR1 is SGHRS and CDR2 is YFSETQ. This CDR3 region has 15 residues. Assay: immunoSEQ multiplex PCR; the TCRdb copy retains only in-frame clones and omits some. The repertoire consists of tens of thousands of clones, with 75% to 95% occurring once and the leading ten covering 12%. The sequencing here drew on peripheral blood mononuclear cells, taken before any cancer treatment. The sequence derives from a female donor at least 60 years old with stage II lung adenocarcinoma. This chain connects TRBV5-1 to TRBJ2-4; D possibly matches TRBD1 or TRBD2 (5 bases each). The DNA for the CDR3 is TGCGCCAGCAGCTTGATACCCGGGACGAAAAACATTCAGTACTTC. Translation: CASSLIPGTKNIQYF. Variable domain in full (rest from reference TRBV5-1 and TRBJ2-4): KAGVTQTPRYLIKTRGQQVTLSCSPISGHRSVSWYQQTPGQGLQFLFEYFSETQRNKGNFPGRFSGRQFSNSRSEMNVSTLELGDSALYLCASSLIPGTKNIQYFGAGTRLSVL.